The source of this T cell receptor beta chain is a study of blood T cell repertoires in COVID-19 (dated by TCRdb to about 2020). Regarding the research as a whole: Recovered participants in ImmuneRACE Cohort 3 were defined as having two consecutive negative NP/OP PCR tests, clearance from a healthcare professional, or resolution of symptoms. Samples covering the acute and convalescent phases of COVID-19 were provided by collaborators in the United States, Italy and Spain. The material from the prospective study consisted of cDNA or gDNA derived from T cells, B-cell-depleted T cells, or PBMCs. The dataset comprised deeply sampled blood TCRbeta repertoires from subjects exposed to, actively infected with, or recovered from COVID-19. The repertoires were released in a freely available public database meant as a resource for research on the immune response to SARS-CoV-2. The samples were drawn from the first 160 participants of the ongoing ImmuneRACE study and from roughly 1,300 subjects provided by 6 global collaborators. The sample metadata nearly always contained a de-identified subject ID, COVID-19 status, age in years and sex. Where HLA class I and class II types were available, the types were taken from metadata supplied by the sample provider, not from assay-based typing.

In the prospective study, participants were roughly 18 to 100 years old, resided in about two dozen geographic areas of the United States, and were enrolled through a virtual design. Cohort assignment in the prospective study relied on participant-reported clinical history from a screening survey and a study questionnaire. Each participant in the prospective study had whole blood, serum and a nasopharyngeal or oropharyngeal swab collected by mobile phlebotomists. Additional blood draws and questionnaires over an approximately two-month period could optionally be provided by prospective study participants. Prospective study blood samples were shipped either frozen or at room temperature before DNA extraction. For this clone: The clone's antigen remains unknown. Nothing much larger sits one base from this clone, and base qualities are not available.

The CDR3, cysteine through phenylalanine, is 14 amino acids long. The read is trimmed to its CDR3 DNA, 42 bases read in frame from base 1. V is pruned by 6 bases and J by 7 bases, leaving 6 bases of the junction without a gene match. Taken from the germline V gene, the CDR1 and CDR2 loops are MNHEY and SVGAGI. The investigation overall reported the following: The amount of clinical and demographic metadata varied by source and participant and was provided uncurated.

TCRbeta CDR3 regions were amplified from genomic DNA by means of the immunoSEQ Assay, a bias-controlled multiplex PCR. Under the source paper's analysis protocol: Within the assay, amplification of reference gene primers was used to estimate how many nucleated cells each sample contained. To quantify the absolute abundance of each unique TCRbeta CDR3 rearrangement, sequence reads were collapsed and filtered. For each sample, productive Simpson clonality was calculated as the square root of Simpson's diversity index across productive rearrangements. The clones in this table, taken by TCRdb from immuneACCESS, are in-frame only. Not every clone is retained; where verified, under half of the shortfall comes from an unresolved V gene, and the cause of the rest is unknown. V, J and clone size reflect that table, while D and trimming were determined from the DNA. The sample profile shows 350,000 to 400,000 clones; around 87% of them were found once. Of the sample, more than 1.5% falls within the top ten clones.

The sequenced material came from PBMCs or T cells enriched from blood (not recorded which). This sequence uses TRBV6-5 and TRBJ2-1; a stretch of 10 junction bases matches TRBD2. The source of this sequence is a man in his forties or fifties in a cohort exposed to, infected with or recovered from COVID-19 (not recorded which). Here the CDR3 is given as CASSKGLARNEQFF. The DNA sequence reads TGTGCCAGCAGCAAGGGACTAGCGAGGAATGAGCAGTTCTTC.